The text below deals with one T cell receptor (beta chain). The data were produced by immunoSEQ multiplex PCR, yet TCRdb's version contains in-frame clones alone and is incomplete. There are 68,000 or so clones in the sample; about 85% occur only once, and around 3.2% lies in the top ten. These data belong to a study of neoadjuvant anti-PD-1 for oral cavity cancer. The time point was: after neoadjuvant nivolumab, at surgical resection. Sequencing was performed on PBMCs, taken after nivolumab (anti-PD-1) treatment. This sequence was found in a person aged 35-79 years with oral cavity squamous cell carcinoma.

CDR3 residues: CASSLGGHNEKLFF. CDR3 coding DNA: TGTGCCAGCAGCTTAGGGGGCCATAATGAAAAACTGTTTTTT. The V call is TRBV7-2, the J call TRBJ1-4; maybe TRBD1 (5 bases). CDR1 is SGHTA and CDR2 is FQGNSA in the germline V gene. The CDR3 is made up of 14 amino acids. V was shortened by 1 base and J by 4 bases, with 7 bases between the two germline ends.